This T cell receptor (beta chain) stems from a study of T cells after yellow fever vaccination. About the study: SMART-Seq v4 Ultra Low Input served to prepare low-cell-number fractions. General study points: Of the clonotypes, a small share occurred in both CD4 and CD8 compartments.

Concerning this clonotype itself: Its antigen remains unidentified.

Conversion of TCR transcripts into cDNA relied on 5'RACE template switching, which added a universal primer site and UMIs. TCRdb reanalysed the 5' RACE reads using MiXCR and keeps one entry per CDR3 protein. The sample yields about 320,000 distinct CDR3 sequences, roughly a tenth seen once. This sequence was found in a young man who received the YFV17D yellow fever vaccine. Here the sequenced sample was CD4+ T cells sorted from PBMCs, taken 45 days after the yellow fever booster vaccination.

DNA of the CDR3: TGTGCCAGTAGTTCCCCTTCAGCAGGAAAAGAGACCCAGTACTTC. Its translation: CASSSPSAGKETQYF. The chain links TRBV19 to TRBJ2-5; D is undetermined. The CDR3 has 15 amino acids. V was shortened by 5 bases and J by 3 bases, with 16 bases between the two germline ends. Germline CDR1 reads LNHDA; CDR2 reads SQIVND (reference sequence).